This TCR beta chain was sequenced for a study of CD8 T cells in Susac syndrome. The study, taken as a whole, reports: The study conceded that relatively few individuals underwent its TCR sequencing and HLA analysis.

Reverse transcription used roughly 0.45 to 1 ug RNA and random hexamers. The TCR beta CDR3 was amplified by immunoSEQ multiplex PCR across 54 Vbeta, 13 Jbeta. MiXCR, run by TCRdb on the immunoSEQ multiplex PCR reads, gives a single entry per CDR3 protein. This table holds 230,000 or so distinct CDR3 sequences, 95% found once. The authors carried out high-throughput sequencing of TCR beta. They applied it to CD8+ and CD4+ T cells obtained from blood. This clonotype has only one observation. As yet, its antigen is unknown. The sample consisted of CD4+ T cells from PBMCs. The origin of this receptor is a human donor with multiple sclerosis.

CDR3 protein: CASRLAGGYYEQYF. CDR3 nucleotides: TGTGCCAGCAGGCTAGCGGGGGGCTACTACGAGCAGTACTTC. The chain has TRBV12-3 or TRBV12-4 and TRBJ2-7, with 11 bases aligning to TRBD2. J lost 3 bases, V lost 6 bases, and 4 bases had no gene match. The length of the CDR3 is 14 residues.